The present T cell receptor beta chain was sequenced within a study of post-analysis software for immune sequencing data. Germline V gene lookup returns CDR1 SGHRS and CDR2 YFSETQ. The CDR3 is made up of 17 amino acids. This clonotype turned up a few times. Its antigen is unknown. The germline gene is not matched at one end of the junction; a read error may be the cause. Regarding the study as a whole: TRBV segments more frequent in patients than in controls numbered roughly 5 and included TRBV5-6, TRBV5-1 and TRBV20-1.

Carried by the TCR beta cDNA libraries were unique molecular identifiers. MiXCR was run by TCRdb on the PCR reads, yielding one entry per CDR3 protein. Among under 900,000 distinct CDR3 sequences listed, roughly 58% were seen once. V usage is TRBV5-1 and J usage is TRBJ1-5; unclear D gene. The source of this sequence is a girl aged 5-17 years with multiple sclerosis. Sequencing was done on a sample of blood. The CDR3 nucleotides read TGCGCCAGTAGCTTGTCAGGTTCTGATTATGGCAATCAGCCCCAGCATTTT. Its translation is CASSLSGSDYGNQPQHF.